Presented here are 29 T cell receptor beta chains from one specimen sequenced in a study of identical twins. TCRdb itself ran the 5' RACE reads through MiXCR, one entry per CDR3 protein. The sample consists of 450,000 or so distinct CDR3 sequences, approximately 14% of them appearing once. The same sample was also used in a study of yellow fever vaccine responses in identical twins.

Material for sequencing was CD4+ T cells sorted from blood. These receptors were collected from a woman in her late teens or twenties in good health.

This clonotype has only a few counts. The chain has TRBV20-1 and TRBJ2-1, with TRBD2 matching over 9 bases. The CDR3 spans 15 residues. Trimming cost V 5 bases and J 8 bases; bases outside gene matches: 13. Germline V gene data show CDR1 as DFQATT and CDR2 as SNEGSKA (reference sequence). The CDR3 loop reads CSAGRLAAMSDEQFF. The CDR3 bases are TGCAGTGCTGGTAGACTAGCGGCAATGAGCGATGAGCAGTTCTTC.

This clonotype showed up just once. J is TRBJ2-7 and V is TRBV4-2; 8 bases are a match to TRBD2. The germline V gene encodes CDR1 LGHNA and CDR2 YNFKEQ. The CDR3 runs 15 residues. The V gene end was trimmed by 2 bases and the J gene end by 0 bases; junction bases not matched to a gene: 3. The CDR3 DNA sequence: TGTGCCAGCAGCCAAATTAGCGGGACCTCCTACGAGCAGTACTTC. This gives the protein CASSQISGTSYEQYF.

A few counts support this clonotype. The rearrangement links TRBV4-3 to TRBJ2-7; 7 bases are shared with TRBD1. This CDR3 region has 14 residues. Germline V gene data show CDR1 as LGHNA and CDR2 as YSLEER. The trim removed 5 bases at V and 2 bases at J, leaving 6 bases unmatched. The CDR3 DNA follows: TGCGCCAGCAGCACACGACAGGGCCCCTACGAGCAGTACTTC. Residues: CASSTRQGPYEQYF.

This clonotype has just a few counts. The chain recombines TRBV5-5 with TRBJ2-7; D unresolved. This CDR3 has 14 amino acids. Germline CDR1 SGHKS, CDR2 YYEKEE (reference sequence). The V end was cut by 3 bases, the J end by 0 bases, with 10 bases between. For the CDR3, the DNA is TGTGCCAGCAGCTCCTCTTCTAACTCCTACGAGCAGTACTTC. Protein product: CASSSSSNSYEQYF.

This CDR3 reads CASSLPPLGGKTQYF. CDR3 sequence (DNA): TGTGCCAGCAGCTTGCCCCCGCTGGGGGGGAAGACCCAGTACTTC. The chain carries TRBV5-5 and TRBJ2-5, with 7 bases matching TRBD2. The V gene end was trimmed by 1 base and the J gene end by 6 bases; junction bases not matched to a gene: 9. This CDR3 region has 15 residues. Germline V CDR1 and CDR2: SGHKS, YYEKEE (reference sequence).

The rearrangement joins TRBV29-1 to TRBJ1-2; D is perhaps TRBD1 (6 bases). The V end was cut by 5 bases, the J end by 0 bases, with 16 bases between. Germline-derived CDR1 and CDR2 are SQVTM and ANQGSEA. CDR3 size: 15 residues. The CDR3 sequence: CSVPRTANANYGYTF. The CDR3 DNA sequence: TGCAGCGTTCCCCGGACAGCTAATGCTAACTATGGCTACACCTTC.

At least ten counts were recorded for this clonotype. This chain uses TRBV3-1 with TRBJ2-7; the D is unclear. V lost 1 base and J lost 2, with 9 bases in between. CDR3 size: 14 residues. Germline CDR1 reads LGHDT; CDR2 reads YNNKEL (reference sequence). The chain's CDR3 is CASSQAARPYEQYF. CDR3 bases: TGTGCCAGCAGCCAAGCAGCGCGGCCCTACGAGCAGTACTTC.

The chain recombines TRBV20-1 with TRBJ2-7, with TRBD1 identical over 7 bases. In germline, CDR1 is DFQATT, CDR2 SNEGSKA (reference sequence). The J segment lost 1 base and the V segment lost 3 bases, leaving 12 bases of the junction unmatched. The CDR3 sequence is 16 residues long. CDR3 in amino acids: CSARDRGTVVSYEQYF. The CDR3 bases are TGCAGTGCTAGGGACCGAGGGACAGTTGTGTCCTACGAGCAGTACTTC.

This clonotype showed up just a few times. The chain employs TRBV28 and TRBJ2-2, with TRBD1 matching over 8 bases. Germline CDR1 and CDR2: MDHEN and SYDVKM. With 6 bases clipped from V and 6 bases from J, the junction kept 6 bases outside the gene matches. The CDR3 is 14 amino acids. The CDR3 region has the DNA TGTGCCAGCAGCACACAGGGGGTGGCCGGGGAGCTGTTTTTT. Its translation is CASSTQGVAGELFF.

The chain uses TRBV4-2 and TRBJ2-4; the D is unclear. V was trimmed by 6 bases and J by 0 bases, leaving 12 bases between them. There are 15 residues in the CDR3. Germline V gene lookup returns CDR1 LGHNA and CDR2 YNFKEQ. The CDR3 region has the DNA TGTGCCAGCAGTCCGGATCTTGTAGCCAAAAACATTCAGTACTTC. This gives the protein CASSPDLVAKNIQYF.

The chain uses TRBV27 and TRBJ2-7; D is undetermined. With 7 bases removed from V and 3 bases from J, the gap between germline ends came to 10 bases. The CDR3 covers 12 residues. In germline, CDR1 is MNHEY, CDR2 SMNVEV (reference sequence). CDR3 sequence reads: CASKTSNYEQYF. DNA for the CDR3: TGTGCCAGCAAGACAAGTAACTACGAGCAGTACTTC.

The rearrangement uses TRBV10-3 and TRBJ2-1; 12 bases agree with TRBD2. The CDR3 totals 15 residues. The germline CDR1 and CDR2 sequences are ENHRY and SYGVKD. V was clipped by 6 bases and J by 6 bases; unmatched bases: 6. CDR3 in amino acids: CAIREGLAGLNEQFF. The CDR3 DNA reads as TGTGCCATCAGGGAAGGACTAGCGGGACTCAATGAGCAGTTCTTC.

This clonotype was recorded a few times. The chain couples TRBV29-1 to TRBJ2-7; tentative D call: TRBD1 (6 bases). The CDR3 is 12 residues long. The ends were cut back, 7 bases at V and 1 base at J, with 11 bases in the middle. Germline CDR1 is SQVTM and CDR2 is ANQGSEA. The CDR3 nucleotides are TGCAGCGCCCAGGGGCCTTCCTACGAGCAGTACTTC. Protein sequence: CSAQGPSYEQYF.

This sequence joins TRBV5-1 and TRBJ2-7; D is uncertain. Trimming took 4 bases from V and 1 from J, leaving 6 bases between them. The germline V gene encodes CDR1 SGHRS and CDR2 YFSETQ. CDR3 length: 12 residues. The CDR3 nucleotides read TGCGCCAGCAGCCGCCCTTCCTACGAGCAGTACTTC. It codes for CASSRPSYEQYF.

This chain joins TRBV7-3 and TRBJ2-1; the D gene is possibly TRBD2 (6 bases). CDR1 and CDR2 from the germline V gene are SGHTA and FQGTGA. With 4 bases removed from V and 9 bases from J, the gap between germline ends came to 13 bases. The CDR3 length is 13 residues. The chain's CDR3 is CASSSIGGVEQFF. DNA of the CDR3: TGTGCCAGCAGCTCCATCGGCGGGGTTGAGCAGTTCTTC.

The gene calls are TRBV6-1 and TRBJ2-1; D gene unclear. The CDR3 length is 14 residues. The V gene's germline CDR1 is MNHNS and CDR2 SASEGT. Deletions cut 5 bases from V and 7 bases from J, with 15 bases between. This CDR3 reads CASSLTPEPNEQFF. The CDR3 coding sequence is TGTGCCAGCAGTCTCACCCCCGAACCTAATGAGCAGTTCTTC.

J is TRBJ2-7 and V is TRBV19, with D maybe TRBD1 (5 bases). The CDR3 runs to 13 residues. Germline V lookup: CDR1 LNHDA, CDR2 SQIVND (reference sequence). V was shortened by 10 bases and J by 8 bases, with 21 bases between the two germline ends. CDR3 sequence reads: CATGQGRTPQQYF. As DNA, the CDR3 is TGTGCCACCGGGCAGGGAAGAACCCCCCAGCAGTACTTC.

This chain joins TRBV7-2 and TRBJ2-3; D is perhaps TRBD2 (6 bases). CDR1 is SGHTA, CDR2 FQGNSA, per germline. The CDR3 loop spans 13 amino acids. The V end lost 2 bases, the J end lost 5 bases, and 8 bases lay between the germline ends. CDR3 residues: CASSLYGRDTQYF. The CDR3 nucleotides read TGTGCCAGCAGCTTATACGGGAGAGATACGCAGTATTTT. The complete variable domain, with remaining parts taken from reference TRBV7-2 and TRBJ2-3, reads GAGVSQSPSNKVTEKGKDVELRCDPISGHTALYWYRQSLGQGLEFLIYFQGNSAPDKSGLPSDRFSAERTGGSVSTLTIQRTQQEDSAVYLCASSLYGRDTQYFGPGTRLTVL.

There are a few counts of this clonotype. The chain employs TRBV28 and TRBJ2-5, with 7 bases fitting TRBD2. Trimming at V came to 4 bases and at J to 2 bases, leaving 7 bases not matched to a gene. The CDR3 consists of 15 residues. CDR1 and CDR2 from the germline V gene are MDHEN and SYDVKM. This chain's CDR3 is CASSSSGGLQETQYF. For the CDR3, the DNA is TGTGCCAGCAGTTCCTCCGGGGGACTACAAGAGACCCAGTACTTC. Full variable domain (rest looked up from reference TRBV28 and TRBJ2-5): DVKVTQSSRYLVKRTGEKVFLECVQDMDHENMFWYRQDPGLGLRLIYFSYDVKMKEKGDIPEGYSVSREKKERFSLILESASTNQTSMYLCASSSSGGLQETQYFGPGTRLLVL.

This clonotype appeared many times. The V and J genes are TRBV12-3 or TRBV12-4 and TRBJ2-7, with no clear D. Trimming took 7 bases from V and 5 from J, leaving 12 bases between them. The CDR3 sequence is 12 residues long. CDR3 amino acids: CASTRSYNEQYF. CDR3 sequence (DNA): TGTGCCAGCACCAGGTCTTACAACGAGCAGTACTTC.

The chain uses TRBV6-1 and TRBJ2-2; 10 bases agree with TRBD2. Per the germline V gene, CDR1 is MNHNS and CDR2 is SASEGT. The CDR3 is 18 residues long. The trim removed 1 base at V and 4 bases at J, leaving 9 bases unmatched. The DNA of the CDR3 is TGTGCCAGCAGTGAAGAGACCCTAGCGGGGGTCATCACCGGGGAGCTGTTTTTT. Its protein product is CASSEETLAGVITGELFF.

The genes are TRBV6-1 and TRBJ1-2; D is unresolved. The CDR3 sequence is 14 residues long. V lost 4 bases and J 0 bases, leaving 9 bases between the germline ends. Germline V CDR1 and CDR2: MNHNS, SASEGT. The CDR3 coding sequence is TGTGCCAGCAGTGGGCACCGAGCTAACTATGGCTACACCTTC. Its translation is CASSGHRANYGYTF.

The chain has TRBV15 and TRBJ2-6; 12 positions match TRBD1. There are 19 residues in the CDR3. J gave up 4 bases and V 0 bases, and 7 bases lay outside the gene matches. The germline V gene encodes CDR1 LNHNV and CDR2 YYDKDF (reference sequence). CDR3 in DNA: TGTGCCACCAGCAGAGACCGGGACAGGGGGCGATCCGGGGCCAACGTCCTGACTTTC. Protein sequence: CATSRDRDRGRSGANVLTF.

The CDR3 region is CASSLPEAPKEQYF. The CDR3 DNA is TGTGCCAGCAGCTTACCTGAAGCCCCAAAAGAGCAGTACTTC. The chain has TRBV7-2 and TRBJ2-7; no firm D call. Germline V gene lookup returns CDR1 SGHTA and CDR2 FQGNSA. Between the trimmed V and J ends, which lost 2 bases and 7 bases, there was a span of 15 bases. The CDR3 is made up of 14 amino acids.

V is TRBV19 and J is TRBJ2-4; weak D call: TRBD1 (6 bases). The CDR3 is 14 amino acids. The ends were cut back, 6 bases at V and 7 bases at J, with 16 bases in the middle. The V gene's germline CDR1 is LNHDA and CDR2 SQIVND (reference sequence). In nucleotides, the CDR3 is TGTGCCAGTAGGCGTAGAGGGGACAAGAACATTCAGTACTTC. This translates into CASRRRGDKNIQYF.

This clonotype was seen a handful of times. DNA for the CDR3: TGTGCCATCAGTGATTTGCGGGGGGGGAGCTCCTACGAGCAGTACTTC. Amino acids: CAISDLRGGSSYEQYF. The V and J genes are TRBV10-3 and TRBJ2-7; 9 bases line up with TRBD2. The V gene end was trimmed by 3 bases and the J gene end by 0 bases; junction bases not matched to a gene: 6. CDR1 ENHRY and CDR2 SYGVKD come from the germline V gene. The CDR3 spans 16 residues.

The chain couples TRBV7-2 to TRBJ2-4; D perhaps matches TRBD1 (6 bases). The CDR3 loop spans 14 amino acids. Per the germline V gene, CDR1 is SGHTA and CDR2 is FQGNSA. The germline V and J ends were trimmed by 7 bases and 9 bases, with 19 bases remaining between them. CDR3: CASMRVQRGGIQYF. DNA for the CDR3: TGTGCCAGCATGAGGGTCCAAAGAGGGGGCATTCAGTACTTC.

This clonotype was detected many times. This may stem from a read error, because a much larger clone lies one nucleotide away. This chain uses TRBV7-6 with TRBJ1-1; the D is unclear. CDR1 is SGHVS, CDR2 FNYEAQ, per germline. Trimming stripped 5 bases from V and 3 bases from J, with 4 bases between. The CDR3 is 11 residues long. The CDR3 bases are TGTGCCAGCAGCAGGGACACTGAAGCTTTCTTT. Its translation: CASSRDTEAFF.

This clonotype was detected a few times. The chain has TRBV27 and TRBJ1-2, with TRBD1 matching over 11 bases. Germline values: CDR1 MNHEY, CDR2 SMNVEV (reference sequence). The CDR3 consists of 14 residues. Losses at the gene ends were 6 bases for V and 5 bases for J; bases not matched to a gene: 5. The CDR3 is CASSRTGGAYGYTF. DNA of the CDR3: TGTGCCAGCAGCCGGACAGGGGGCGCATATGGCTACACCTTC.